This T cell receptor beta chain came from a study of blood T cell repertoires in COVID-19. In the study overall: Whether acute or convalescent, the COVID-19 samples came from the United States, Italy and Spain. T cells, B-cell-depleted T cells, or PBMCs supplied cDNA or gDNA.

Original analysis: Nucleated cell counts were estimated from reference gene primer amplification. TCRdb's table, derived via immunoSEQ multiplex PCR, lists solely in-frame clones and lacks some. D and trimming come from the DNA, and the V and J calls and clone size come from that table. Among approximately 80,000 clones listed, less than 90% were seen once. J lost 8 bases, V lost 4 bases, and 8 bases had no gene match. The V gene's germline CDR1 is GTSNPN and CDR2 SVGIG (reference sequence). This CDR3 spans 14 amino acids. The source material was peripheral blood. This TCR was sampled from a human donor in a cohort sampled during active COVID-19. The V and J genes are TRBV30 and TRBJ1-4; TRBD1 aligns across 9 bases. CDR3 in DNA: TGTGCCTGGACCGGGAGGACAGGGGACGAAAAACTGTTTTTT. Its protein product is CAWTGRTGDEKLFF.